This T cell receptor (beta chain) was retrieved from a study of OX40 agonist ivuxolimab in advanced cancers. For the wider study: Ivuxolimab was a fully human IgG2 agonistic monoclonal antibody targeting the costimulatory receptor OX40 (CD134). Intravenous ivuxolimab was administered to patients every 2 weeks at six dose levels: 0.01, 0.1, 0.3, 1.5, 3 and 10 mg/kg. Of the roughly 52 dose-escalation patients, hepatocellular carcinoma was present in about 20, melanoma in roughly 15, renal cell carcinoma in 9 and head and neck cancer in 9. A male proportion of 75% to 85% and a mean age of around 60 years, ranging from roughly 23 to 80, were recorded for the dose-escalation cohort. Patients were allowed to have had prior anti-PD-1, anti-PD-L1 or anti-CTLA-4 therapy, and around two fifths of the dose-escalation patients had been treated with checkpoint inhibitors. Partial responses occurred in three dose-escalation patients: two with cutaneous melanoma and one with hepatocellular carcinoma. The point of sequencing TCRbeta in the periphery was to test whether ivuxolimab changed TCR sequence diversity and drove clonal T-cell expansion. The monotherapy dose-escalation portion (N = 52 patients) of the phase I ivuxolimab trial is reported in the paper. Results the study describes overall, beyond this receptor: After ivuxolimab, expanded clones were on average more numerous among CD8+ T cells than among CD4+ T cells. In partial responders in the 0.1-3.0 mg/kg groups, normalized peripheral clonal expansion was found to be among the lowest, especially among CD8+ T cells. At doses of 0.1 to 3.0 mg/kg, clonal expansion of both CD4+ and CD8+ blood T cells was observed from baseline to week 6. The antigen specificity of the peripheral T cells that underwent clonal expansion was not determined. Low levels of normalized T-cell clonal expansion were also seen in some patients who did not respond.

The germline V gene sets CDR1 to MGHRA and CDR2 to YSYEKL. The cysteine opens and the phenylalanine closes a CDR3 of 14 amino acids. The kept DNA is CDR3 alone, 42 bases in frame from the first base. V sheds 4 bases and J sheds 2 bases, leaving 8 bases between their ends. Patients with autoimmune disease history or receiving systemic immunosuppression were excluded from the trial. Peripheral blood for TCR sequencing was drawn from every dose cohort at baseline, at cycle 4 day 1 and at cycle 7 day 1. Samples were obtained from an open-label, multicenter, first-in-human phase I dose-escalation trial of ivuxolimab. Adults with locally advanced or metastatic melanoma, renal cell, hepatocellular, or head and neck squamous cell carcinoma were enrolled in the trial. Before TCR sequencing, CD4+ T cells and CD8+ T cells were sorted from peripheral blood as separate populations. This clone is considered medium-sized (0.01 to 0.1%). Its antigen is unknown. The sample holds no much larger clone one base away, and base qualities are not on file.

Genomic DNA was extracted from sorted cells for sequencing of the TCRbeta CDR3 region. The immunoSEQ Assay was used for sequencing of TCRbeta CDR3 regions. The table comes from immuneACCESS by way of TCRdb, which keeps in-frame sequences with V and J called. Part of the clones is missing from these tables; in studies checked, under half for an unresolved V gene and the rest for unknown reasons. Present in this sample are over 55,000 clones, 83% of which were seen just once. The ten largest clones add up to 0.55% to 0.8% of the sample. The sample here was CD4+ or CD8+ T cells sorted from blood, taken in a trial of the OX40 agonist ivuxolimab. The chain employs TRBV4-1 and TRBJ1-4, with the D gene not clear enough to name. The receptor comes from an adult with an advanced solid tumor such as melanoma, head and neck, liver or kidney cancer. Here is the DNA: TGCGCCAGCAGCCTCGTCATCACTAATGAAAAACTGTTTTTT. This translates into CASSLVITNEKLFF.